The entry below describes one T cell receptor (beta chain). Its antigen is still unknown. Base-call qualities are not available, and no considerably larger clone is one nucleotide away. The sample originates from a study of blood T cell repertoires in COVID-19 (dated by TCRdb to about 2020). At the level of the whole study: The collaborator samples originated in the United States, Italy and Spain and spanned the acute and convalescent phases of COVID-19. The material from the prospective study consisted of cDNA or gDNA derived from T cells, B-cell-depleted T cells, or PBMCs. Subjects who had been exposed to COVID-19, were actively infected with it, or had recovered from it provided the deeply sampled blood TCRbeta repertoires that made up the dataset. The repertoires were made available in a free public database intended to serve as a resource for research on the immune response to SARS-CoV-2. The samples were drawn from two sources: the first 160 participants of the ongoing ImmuneRACE study, and 950 to 1,500 subjects contributed by 6 global collaborators. The sample metadata nearly always contained a de-identified subject ID, COVID-19 status, age in years and sex. HLA class I and class II types, where available, came from metadata supplied by the sample provider rather than from assay-based typing. Broader findings and caveats from the paper: The amount of clinical and demographic metadata varied by source and participant and was provided uncurated.

TCRbeta CDR3 regions were amplified from genomic DNA using the immunoSEQ Assay, a bias-controlled multiplex PCR. Processing in the source paper ran as follows. Within the assay, amplification of reference gene primers was used to estimate how many nucleated cells each sample contained. To quantify the absolute abundance of each unique TCRbeta CDR3 rearrangement, sequence reads were collapsed and filtered. For each sample, productive Simpson clonality was calculated as the square root of Simpson's diversity index over productive rearrangements. Held by TCRdb, this immuneACCESS table contains in-frame sequences only and omits some clones. Under half of the omission traces to an unresolved V gene where checked; the cause of the rest is unknown. The V and J calls and clone size are taken from that table; D and trimming were inferred from the DNA. The table for this sample lists some 89,000 clones; 90% of them were counted only once. The top ten clones comprise 1.5% to 2% of the sample.

The collaborating institutions used their own protocols to collect whole blood in K2EDTA tubes. For TCRbeta analysis, collaborators shipped samples as frozen whole blood, isolated PBMCs, or DNA extracted from either of those sample types. V drops 5 bases and J drops 7 bases, leaving 14 bases in between. The CDR3 starts with the cysteine, ends with the phenylalanine, and has 13 residues. Kept here is only the CDR3 DNA, which spans 39 bases and is read in frame from base 1. The germline V gene sets CDR1 to SNHLY and CDR2 to FYNNEI. Recombination connected TRBV2 to TRBJ2-5; the D segment could be TRBD2, given 5 matching bases. This TCR came from a man aged 60 to 69 with acute or convalescent COVID-19. Source material: peripheral blood. The sequence in DNA is TGTGCCAGCAGTCGAGACCAACTAGGGACCCAGTACTTC. Translated, this gives CASSRDQLGTQYF.